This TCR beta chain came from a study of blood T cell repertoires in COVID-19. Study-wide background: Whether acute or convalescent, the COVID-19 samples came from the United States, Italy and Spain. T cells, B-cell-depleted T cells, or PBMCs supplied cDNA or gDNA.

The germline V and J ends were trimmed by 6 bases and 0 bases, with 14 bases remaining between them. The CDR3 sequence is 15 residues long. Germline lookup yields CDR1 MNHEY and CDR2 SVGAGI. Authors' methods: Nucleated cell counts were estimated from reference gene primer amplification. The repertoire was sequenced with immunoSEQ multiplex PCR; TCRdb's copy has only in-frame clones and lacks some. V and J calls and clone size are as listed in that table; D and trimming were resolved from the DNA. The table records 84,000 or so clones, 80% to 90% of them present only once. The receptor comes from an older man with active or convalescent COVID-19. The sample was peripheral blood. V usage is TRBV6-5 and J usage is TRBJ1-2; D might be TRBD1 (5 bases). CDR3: CASRSPLGANYGYTF. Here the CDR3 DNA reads TGTGCCAGCAGGAGCCCCTTAGGGGCTAACTATGGCTACACCTTC.